A single sample is the source of the 13 T cell receptor beta chains below, sequenced in a study of CD8 T cells in ankylosing spondylitis. From the 5' RACE reads, TCRdb called clonotypes with MiXCR, one entry per CDR3 protein. The sample records a few hundred thousand distinct CDR3 sequences, over 9.5% being singletons. These receptors' targets are unknown. Overall study findings and caveats: Among TCR beta sequences, a motif of eight highly homologous variants appeared characteristic of ankylosing spondylitis blood.

Sequencing was carried out using blood, either unsorted or a sorted T cell fraction (not recorded which). All receptors come from a male donor with ankylosing spondylitis.

The chain is built from TRBV14 and TRBJ2-5; possibly TRBD1 or TRBD2 for D (5 bases each). Per the germline V gene, CDR1 is SGHDN and CDR2 is FVKESK. The CDR3 is made up of 18 amino acids. Trimming left V 1 base short and J 0 bases short, with 18 bases between. The CDR3 nucleotides read TGTGCCAGCAGCCAAGGGCGGTGGGGGACCTTGTACCAAGAGACCCAGTACTTC. Protein: CASSQGRWGTLYQETQYF. Full variable domain (missing parts from reference TRBV14 and TRBJ2-5): EAGVTQFPSHSVIEKGQTVTLRCDPISGHDNLYWYRRVMGKEIKFLLHFVKESKQDESGMPNNRFLAERTGGTYSTLKVQPAELEDSGVYFCASSQGRWGTLYQETQYFGPGTRLLVL.

This clonotype was observed many times. The chain has TRBV5-6 and TRBJ1-1; D is undetermined. V was shortened by 0 bases and J by 0 bases, with 6 bases between the two germline ends. The germline CDR1 and CDR2 sequences are SGHDT and YYEEEE. The CDR3 is made up of 14 amino acids. The CDR3 spells CASSLGNMNTEAFF. The CDR3 bases are TGTGCCAGCAGCTTGGGGAATATGAACACTGAAGCTTTCTTT.

This clonotype has more than one count but fewer than ten. The rearrangement joins TRBV19 to TRBJ2-1, with 10 nucleotides matching TRBD2. Germline V gives CDR1 LNHDA, CDR2 SQIVND (reference sequence). J lost 10 bases, V lost 5 bases, and 8 bases had no gene match. The CDR3 runs 14 residues. The CDR3 loop reads CASSPTSGVREQFF. The DNA for the CDR3 is TGTGCCAGTAGTCCAACTAGCGGGGTTCGGGAGCAGTTCTTC. Full variable domain (rest looked up from reference TRBV19 and TRBJ2-1): DGGITQSPKYLFRKEGQNVTLSCEQNLNHDAMYWYRQDPGQGLRLIYYSQIVNDFQKGDIAEGYSVSREKKESFPLTVTSAQKNPTAFYLCASSPTSGVREQFFGPGTRLTVL.

This clonotype was recorded many times. V and J are TRBV11-2 and TRBJ2-1, with 11 bases lining up with TRBD2. The CDR3 has 16 amino acids. Per the germline V gene, CDR1 is SGHAT and CDR2 is FQNNGV. Trimming removed 4 bases from V and 4 bases from J; junction bases left unmatched: 6. In DNA form, the CDR3 reads TGTGCCAGCAGCTCTAGCCTAGCGGGGGGATACAATGAGCAGTTCTTC. Translation gives CASSSSLAGGYNEQFF.

Only a few counts were recorded for this clonotype. The genes are TRBV7-9 and TRBJ1-6; 8 bases align to TRBD1. The J segment lost 7 bases and the V segment lost 2 bases, leaving 4 bases of the junction unmatched. The CDR3 length is 15 residues. Germline-derived CDR1 and CDR2 are SEHNR and FQNEAQ (reference sequence). The CDR3 loop is CASSLRTGPNSPLHF. CDR3 in DNA: TGTGCCAGCAGCTTAAGGACAGGGCCAAATTCACCCCTCCACTTT.

The V gene is TRBV7-6, the J gene TRBJ2-3; TRBD1 might be the D (5 bases). Germline V lookup: CDR1 SGHVS, CDR2 FNYEAQ. Trimming took off 9 bases at V and 2 bases at J, with 12 bases between the two ends. The CDR3 runs 13 residues. In nucleotides, the CDR3 is TGTGCCAGTGCGCAGGGTCCCACAGATACGCAGTATTTT. This translates into CASAQGPTDTQYF.

This clonotype was seen only a few times. The chain combines TRBV7-6 with TRBJ1-5, with D uncertain. Germline V gene data show CDR1 as SGHVS and CDR2 as FNYEAQ. The ends were cut back, 1 base at V and 0 bases at J, with 10 bases in the middle. There are 16 residues in the CDR3. CDR3 loop: CASSLVHGVSNQPQHF. CDR3 DNA: TGTGCCAGCAGCTTAGTTCACGGGGTTAGCAATCAGCCCCAGCATTTT. The full variable domain, completed using reference TRBV7-6 and TRBJ1-5, is GAGVSQSPRYKVTKRGQDVALRCDPISGHVSLYWYRQALGQGPEFLTYFNYEAQQDKSGLPNDRFSAERPEGSISTLTIQRTEQRDSAMYRCASSLVHGVSNQPQHFGDGTRLSIL.

This clonotype came up many times. V and J are TRBV28 and TRBJ2-3; 10 bases are shared with TRBD2. Looked up from germline, CDR1 is MDHEN and CDR2 is SYDVKM. This CDR3 region has 13 residues. After removal of 5 bases from V and 6 bases from J, the junction contained 2 bases not matched to a gene. The CDR3 coding sequence is TGTGCCAGCAGTAATAGCGGGAGGGATACGCAGTATTTT. This encodes CASSNSGRDTQYF.

The chain employs TRBV20-1 and TRBJ2-1, with 8 nucleotides matching TRBD2. V was pared by 0 bases and J by 2 bases, with 6 bases of the junction left unmatched. This CDR3 is 16 amino acids long. The germline V gene encodes CDR1 DFQATT and CDR2 SNEGSKA (reference sequence). CDR3 protein: CSARDREGSTYNEQFF. The CDR3 DNA is TGCAGTGCTAGAGACCGGGAGGGATCAACCTACAATGAGCAGTTCTTC.

This clonotype was observed a handful of times. J is TRBJ1-2 and V is TRBV7-2, with 12 bases identical to TRBD1. V shed 1 base and J 7 bases; nucleotides not matched to a gene: 10. CDR3 size: 17 residues. CDR1 SGHTA and CDR2 FQGNSA come from the germline V gene. The CDR3 DNA sequence: TGTGCCAGCAGCTTAGTGGGTTTGGGACAGGGGGCTCGTGGCTACACCTTC. It codes for CASSLVGLGQGARGYTF.

The chain is built from TRBV3-1 and TRBJ2-1, with TRBD2 matching over 11 bases. This CDR3 is 15 amino acids long. Unmatched junction bases numbered 5, after V lost 6 bases and J lost 4 bases. Looked up from germline, CDR1 is LGHDT and CDR2 is YNNKEL (reference sequence). The CDR3 nucleotides read TGTGCCAGCAGTCCGGCTAGCGGGGGGTACAATGAGCAGTTCTTC. It translates to CASSPASGGYNEQFF.

This clonotype was counted ten times or more. The chain combines TRBV3-1 with TRBJ1-2, with D unclear. Germline assignment: CDR1 LGHDT and CDR2 YNNKEL (reference sequence). The CDR3 is made up of 11 amino acids. The V and J ends lost 3 bases and 8 bases respectively, with 7 bases between them. CDR3 bases: TGTGCCAGCAGCCAGGGATTGGGCTACACCTTC. This codes for CASSQGLGYTF.

This clonotype appeared many times. The CDR3 nucleotides read TGTGCCAGTAGTTTCCGCATCTCAGGGGCGGTCACTGAAGCTTTCTTT. It translates to CASSFRISGAVTEAFF. The chain combines TRBV19 with TRBJ1-1, with D maybe TRBD1 (6 bases). There are 16 residues in the CDR3. Trimming removed 5 bases from V and 4 bases from J, with 20 bases in between. From germline, CDR1 is LNHDA and CDR2 SQIVND (reference sequence).